Listed below are T cell receptor beta chains from one sample, sequenced in a study of T cells after yellow fever vaccination. TCRdb ran MiXCR on the 5' RACE reads and lists one entry per CDR3 protein. Among over 35,000 distinct CDR3 sequences listed, around 6.4% were seen once. The specimen was PBMCs, either bulk or a sorted T-cell subset (CD4+, CD8+, memory, or dextramer-sorted; not recorded which), collected 45 days after the yellow fever booster vaccination. The receptors come from a man younger than 40 who received the YFV17D yellow fever vaccine. Each CDR3 is given without its conserved first and last residue. A D gene is named only where the DNA matches it firmly. A clone size is listed for some rows: how often the clone was seen (once, few, many), or a class if it is expanded.

D gene	J gene	V gene	clone size	CDR3 protein
-	TRBJ1-3	TRBV20-1	few	SAVGNSGNTIY
TRBD1	TRBJ1-1	TRBV5-1	many	ASSARGGTEAF
-	TRBJ2-3	TRBV10-1	-	ASSAGNTQY
-	TRBJ2-5	TRBV5-1	few	ASSLAFETQY
TRBD1	TRBJ2-7	TRBV5-1	many	ASSPPGQSYEQY
-	TRBJ2-2	TRBV25-1	few	ASSPHWGTPNTGELF
TRBD2	TRBJ2-2	TRBV2	many	ASSGLAVIHTGELF
-	TRBJ2-4	TRBV18	many	ASSPLETKNIQY
-	TRBJ1-1	TRBV2	-	ASSERGSPEAF
TRBD2	TRBJ2-3	TRBV20-1	-	SARLADARRSTDTQY
-	TRBJ2-2	TRBV5-1	few	ATNPGGGTGELF
-	TRBJ2-6	TRBV29-1	-	SALSDTSGANVLT
TRBD1	TRBJ2-5	TRBV28	few	ASSPTQGARAGETQY
TRBD2	TRBJ2-3	TRBV20-1	-	SALAAAGTDTQY
-	TRBJ2-3	TRBV5-1	many	ASSAGFVGEDTQY
-	TRBJ1-5	TRBV9	many	ASSSPGSNQPQH
TRBD1	TRBJ1-1	TRBV20-1	many	SARAQGAMGTEAF
TRBD1	TRBJ2-3	TRBV28	many	ASSYRTGATDTQY
TRBD1	TRBJ1-4	TRBV20-1	many	SARSYRQGFRVATNEKLF
-	TRBJ1-2	TRBV7-3	few	ASSRQGGDGYT
TRBD1	TRBJ2-7	TRBV7-2	few	ASSYTPTGTGANEQY
TRBD1	TRBJ2-6	TRBV11-2	many	ASSSTVQGASGANVLT
-	TRBJ2-1	TRBV6-2/TRBV6-3	few	ASSYPDGTYEQF
-	TRBJ2-3	TRBV6-2/TRBV6-3	many	ASSYPDTQY
-	TRBJ2-7	TRBV12-3/TRBV12-4	many	ASSLSTYEQY
TRBD1	TRBJ1-5	TRBV30	many	AWSNPGTGINQPQH
-	TRBJ2-7	TRBV20-1	few	SASPGLYEQY
-	TRBJ1-5	TRBV12-3/TRBV12-4	few	ASSSAGGGPQH
TRBD1	TRBJ2-3	TRBV5-1	many	ASSLGRTGGVDTQY
TRBD2	TRBJ2-1	TRBV20-1	-	SAQPGLAGGEQF
TRBD2	TRBJ2-1	TRBV7-9	many	ASSLLGGRAFGNEQF
TRBD2	TRBJ2-7	TRBV12-3/TRBV12-4	-	ASSLGAGGLYEQY
-	TRBJ1-5	TRBV28	few	ASLPGGQPQH
TRBD2	TRBJ2-1	TRBV6-2/TRBV6-3	many	ASSSLGLATNEQF
TRBD1	TRBJ1-5	TRBV12-3/TRBV12-4	few	ASSSLRGQAVYQPQH
TRBD2	TRBJ2-7	TRBV4-2	few	ASSQVLRGLAGGDYEQY
-	TRBJ2-1	TRBV4-3	many	ASSQEGGSSYNEQF
TRBD1	TRBJ1-5	TRBV20-1	many	SARGAGGRNQPQH
TRBD1	TRBJ2-2	TRBV19	few	ASSPTGEPANTGELF
-	TRBJ1-5	TRBV20-1	many	SARLQINQPQH
-	TRBJ1-4	TRBV29-1	once	SAHTNEKLF
-	TRBJ2-5	TRBV12-3/TRBV12-4	many	ASSLDSFETQY
TRBD2	TRBJ2-3	TRBV6-4	few	ASSEREGPDTQY
-	TRBJ2-2	TRBV29-1	many	SVENGGELF
-	TRBJ2-3	TRBV20-1	many	SARDPHGASDVGPDTQY
-	TRBJ1-2	TRBV6-5	few	ASSLQGVYGYT
TRBD1	TRBJ1-6	TRBV5-1	many	ASSLWDRNNSPLH
-	TRBJ2-1	TRBV6-5	-	ASSYMGRGEQF
-	TRBJ2-7	TRBV12-3/TRBV12-4	-	ASSLRLRDAEYEQY
-	TRBJ2-1	TRBV7-2	many	ASSFAGDEQF
-	TRBJ1-6	TRBV6-5	-	ASSLSGTSGSPLH
-	TRBJ2-7	TRBV7-8	few	ASSSLREQY
-	TRBJ2-3	TRBV3-1	many	ASSQESLSTQY
-	TRBJ2-2	TRBV10-3	many	AISVEGYTGELF
-	TRBJ2-3	TRBV28	many	ASSSQVDTQY